The 30 T cell receptor beta chains given below trace back to one sample, sequenced in a study of response to subunit inactivated influenza vaccine (dated by TCRdb to the late 2010s). Library generation was performed with RT-PCR. Sequencing relied on an Illumina HiSeq 2500. TCRdb took the public reads, trimmed them with fastp at Q25, ran MiXCR for clone calling and kept in-frame beta chains. Each CDR3 protein appears once, grouped with its most common genes and DNA. This sample has about 160,000 distinct CDR3 sequences in its table, and roughly a tenth of those were observed once. Jointly, the top ten make up roughly an eighth of the sample. Sample time point, as interpreted from the label and publication: 45 to 50 days after influenza vaccine administration. This specimen consisted of non-naive T cells sorted from PBMCs, obtained around seven weeks after vaccination. In the paper's terms, the cell subset or site label means: memory T cell fraction. All receptors come from a man in his fifties who received an inactivated influenza vaccine. Donor details come from another sample of the same person, matched by shared clones.

This clonotype has only a few counts. The chain carries TRBV2 and TRBJ2-5; no reliable D call. The CDR3 totals 15 residues. The germline gives CDR1 SNHLY, CDR2 FYNNEI. Trimming removed 6 bases from V and 8 bases from J, with 22 bases in between. As DNA, the CDR3 is TGTGCCAGCAGCCCCCCGGGCCGATCAAGAGAAACCCAGTACTTC. The encoded protein is CASSPPGRSRETQYF.

Many counts were recorded for this clonotype. The chain joins TRBV4-1 to TRBJ2-3; 9 bases line up with TRBD1. The CDR3 is made up of 15 amino acids. The germline CDR1 and CDR2 sequences are MGHRA and YSYEKL. The V and J ends lost 2 bases and 4 bases, in that order; junction bases with no gene match: 4. The CDR3 loop reads CASSQLTGGADTQYF. The DNA of the CDR3 is TGCGCCAGCAGCCAACTGACAGGGGGTGCAGATACGCAGTATTTT.

This chain joins TRBV7-2 and TRBJ2-1, with 11 bases matching TRBD2. CDR3 size: 15 residues. CDR1 SGHTA and CDR2 FQGNSA come from the germline V gene. With 2 bases clipped from V and 7 bases from J, the junction kept 4 bases outside the gene matches. CDR3: CASSLLAGGTNEQFF. In nucleotides, the CDR3 is TGTGCCAGCAGCTTACTAGCGGGAGGAACGAATGAGCAGTTCTTC.

The V gene is TRBV12-3 or TRBV12-4, the J gene TRBJ1-5, with 7 bases fitting TRBD1. The CDR3 totals 15 residues. V trimming: 3 bases; J trimming: 6 bases; junction bases outside the gene matches: 8. CDR3: CASSFIGTVAQPQHF. In nucleotides, the CDR3 is TGTGCCAGCAGTTTCATCGGGACAGTGGCTCAGCCCCAGCATTTT.

The CDR3 loop is CASSLEVWGGVKTFF. CDR3 nucleotides: TGTGCCAGCAGCTTAGAGGTTTGGGGCGGAGTTAAAACTTTCTTT. This chain uses TRBV7-6 with TRBJ1-1, with D possibly matching TRBD1 (5 bases). The V gene's germline CDR1 is SGHVS and CDR2 FNYEAQ. CDR3 size: 15 residues. V was shortened by 1 base and J by 12 bases, with 21 bases between the two germline ends.

This chain uses TRBV10-2 with TRBJ2-7; 11 nucleotides match TRBD1. This CDR3 spans 17 amino acids. Germline CDR1 and CDR2: WSHSY and SAAADI. The V segment lost 2 bases and the J segment 5 bases; nucleotides outside the gene matches: 11. CDR3 coding DNA: TGCGCCAGCAGTGAGAAATTCGGGACAGGGGGTTTGGACGAGCAGTACTTC. Its protein is CASSEKFGTGGLDEQYF.

The chain is built from TRBV20-1 and TRBJ1-6; TRBD1 might be the D (6 bases). CDR3 length: 15 residues. The germline V gene has CDR1 DFQATT and CDR2 SNEGSKA (reference sequence). V was shortened by 2 bases and J by 6 bases, with 14 bases between the two germline ends. The CDR3 DNA reads TGCAGTGCTAGACAGCCGGGACATACTAATTCACCCCTCCACTTT. Translation gives CSARQPGHTNSPLHF.

Only one count was recorded for this clonotype. The chain combines TRBV5-4 with TRBJ2-7; unclear D gene. CDR3 length equals 20 residues. V was shortened by 1 base and J by 1 base, with 27 bases between the two germline ends. The germline CDR1 and CDR2 sequences are SGHNT and YYREEE (reference sequence). The chain's CDR3 is CASSLRPQISEYRTSYEQYF. As DNA, the CDR3 is TGTGCCAGCAGCTTGAGACCCCAAATCTCAGAGTACAGAACGTCCTACGAGCAGTACTTC.

This clonotype appeared many times. This rearrangement joins TRBV4-3 to TRBJ2-3; 7 bases match TRBD2. V lost 0 bases and J lost 6; bases outside the gene matches: 9. The CDR3 is 16 amino acids. The germline V gene has CDR1 LGHNA and CDR2 YSLEER. The CDR3 loop reads CASSQDFGGSRDTQYF. CDR3 DNA: TGCGCCAGCAGCCAAGATTTCGGCGGGAGTAGGGATACGCAGTATTTT.

As DNA, the CDR3 is TGCGCCAGCAGCATGGGACAGTCCTACAATGAGCAGTTCTTC. Protein sequence: CASSMGQSYNEQFF. The J gene is TRBJ2-1, the V gene TRBV5-1; 7 bases are shared with TRBD1. Germline V gives CDR1 SGHRS, CDR2 YFSETQ. The CDR3 consists of 14 residues. With V trimmed by 4 bases and J by 1 base, 2 bases remained unmatched.

This clonotype was counted between two and nine times. The chain employs TRBV9 and TRBJ2-7; tentatively, D is TRBD2 (6 bases). V lost 0 bases and J 3 bases, leaving 10 bases between the germline ends. Germline CDR1 SGDLS, CDR2 YYNGEE. The CDR3 is 14 residues long. In nucleotides, the CDR3 is TGTGCCAGCAGCGTAGGGTGGGGGGTCTACGAGCAGTACTTC. It is translated as CASSVGWGVYEQYF.

Ten or more counts support this clonotype. V is TRBV20-1 and J is TRBJ1-4; TRBD1 matches at 7 bases. The germline CDR1 and CDR2 sequences are DFQATT and SNEGSKA (reference sequence). The CDR3 sequence is 14 residues long. J gave up 4 bases and V 3 bases, and 5 bases lay outside the gene matches. CDR3 nucleotides: TGCAGTGCTAGTAGGGACAGACTTAATGAAAAACTGTTTTTT. This translates into CSASRDRLNEKLFF.

On this clonotype itself: Germline and junction disagree at one end, which may indicate a read error. The chain employs TRBV3-1 and TRBJ2-5; either TRBD1 or TRBD2 may supply D (5 bases each). The CDR3 extends over 14 amino acids. CDR1 LGHDT and CDR2 YNNKEL come from the germline V gene (reference sequence). CDR3 loop: CASSPHRDGSPPHF. CDR3 nucleotide sequence: TGTGCCAGCAGCCCGCACCGGGACGGATCTCCACCCCACTTC.

The CDR3 sequence: CSARGRTSGSKVEQYF. The DNA of the CDR3 is TGCAGTGCTAGAGGGAGGACTAGCGGGAGCAAGGTGGAGCAGTACTTC. The chain links TRBV20-1 to TRBJ2-7; TRBD2 aligns across 13 bases. Trimming cost V 1 base and J 7 bases; bases outside gene matches: 10. Germline CDR1 reads DFQATT; CDR2 reads SNEGSKA (reference sequence). CDR3 length: 16 residues.

This clonotype was detected a few times. CDR3 bases: TGTGCCAGCAGCATTTCTAGCGGATATACCTACGAGCAGTACTTC. Translating gives CASSISSGYTYEQYF. The chain is built from TRBV7-2 and TRBJ2-7, with 7 bases that match TRBD2. With V trimmed by 5 bases and J by 2 bases, 9 bases remained unmatched. CDR3 size: 15 residues. CDR1 and CDR2 (germline): SGHTA, FQGNSA.

The chain uses TRBV28 and TRBJ2-3; 9 nucleotides match TRBD1. V shed 8 bases, J shed 4 bases, and the junction held 7 bases outside the gene matches. Germline-derived CDR1 and CDR2 are MDHEN and SYDVKM. CDR3 size: 14 residues. CDR3 sequence (DNA): TGTGCCAGCTCCGGGGACAGGGTTCCAGATACGCAGTATTTT. It codes for CASSGDRVPDTQYF.

This rearrangement joins TRBV29-1 to TRBJ2-2; D may be TRBD2 (6 bases). V lost 5 bases and J lost 2, with 12 bases in between. From germline, CDR1 is SQVTM and CDR2 ANQGSEA. The CDR3 contains 14 residues. CDR3 DNA sequence: TGCAGCGTTCACGGGACTTCTAACACCGGGGAGCTGTTTTTT. This gives the protein CSVHGTSNTGELFF.

V usage is TRBV11-2 and J usage is TRBJ2-2; D is undetermined. The CDR3 has 14 residues. The V gene's germline CDR1 is SGHAT and CDR2 FQNNGV. Trimming left V 6 bases short and J 14 bases short, with 22 bases between. This chain's CDR3 is CASRPPGRGLILFF. In nucleotides, the CDR3 is TGTGCCAGCAGACCCCCCGGGCGCGGCCTCATCCTGTTTTTT.

The chain carries TRBV20-1 and TRBJ2-1, with 10 bases identical to TRBD2. The CDR3 is 15 amino acids. The V segment lost 0 bases and the J segment 4 bases; nucleotides outside the gene matches: 3. Germline assignment: CDR1 DFQATT and CDR2 SNEGSKA (reference sequence). The CDR3 nucleotides read TGCAGTGCTAGAGATCTAGCGGGGGATTACAATGAGCAGTTCTTC. Protein: CSARDLAGDYNEQFF.

Remarks on this clonotype: At one end, the junction sequence differs from germline, possibly due to a read error. This chain uses TRBV10-3 with TRBJ1-2; D is possibly TRBD1 (5 bases). The CDR3 length is 14 residues. The V gene's germline CDR1 is ENHRY and CDR2 SYGVKD. The CDR3 sequence is CGITQGGANYGYTF. CDR3 DNA: TGTGGCATCACCCAGGGAGGGGCGAACTATGGCTACACCTTC.

The table lists this clonotype with a few counts. CDR3 amino acids: CASSLGTQLYYEQYF. As DNA, the CDR3 is TGTGCCAGCAGTTTAGGGACTCAACTGTACTACGAGCAGTACTTC. J is TRBJ2-7 and V is TRBV27; a weak D match, TRBD2 (6 bases). CDR3 length equals 15 residues. Germline-derived CDR1 and CDR2 are MNHEY and SMNVEV (reference sequence). V was pared by 2 bases and J by 3 bases, with 14 bases between.

CDR3 loop: CASSLRGLAGSYEQYF. CDR3 DNA sequence: TGTGCCAGCAGCTTGCGTGGACTAGCGGGCTCCTACGAGCAGTACTTC. The chain joins TRBV5-4 to TRBJ2-7; TRBD2 matches 11 bases. Per the germline V gene, CDR1 is SGHNT and CDR2 is YYREEE (reference sequence). After removal of 1 base from V and 0 bases from J, the junction contained 3 bases not matched to a gene. This CDR3 comprises 16 residues. The variable domain in full, completed from reference TRBV5-4 and TRBJ2-7, reads ETGVTQSPTHLIKTRGQQVTLRCSSQSGHNTVSWYQQALGQGPQFIFQYYREEENGRGNFPPRFSGLQFPNYSSELNVNALELDDSALYLCASSLRGLAGSYEQYFGPGTRLTVT.

The chain uses TRBV2 and TRBJ2-5; 9 bases fit TRBD1. Germline V lookup: CDR1 SNHLY, CDR2 FYNNEI. The J segment lost 5 bases and the V segment lost 5 bases, leaving 3 bases of the junction unmatched. The CDR3 loop spans 13 amino acids. CDR3 in amino acids: CASSFGQGETQYF. The CDR3 DNA sequence: TGTGCCAGCAGTTTTGGACAGGGGGAGACCCAGTACTTC. Full variable domain (rest looked up from reference TRBV2 and TRBJ2-5): EPEVTQTPSHQVTQMGQEVILRCVPISNHLYFYWYRQILGQKVEFLVSFYNNEISEKSEIFDDQFSVERPDGSNFTLKIRSTKLEDSAMYFCASSFGQGETQYFGPGTRLLVL.

The CDR3 DNA reads as TGTGCCACCAGTGACTCCGGGACAGGATTTAGAGAGACCCAGTACTTC. This translates into CATSDSGTGFRETQYF. The chain joins TRBV24-1 to TRBJ2-5; TRBD1 aligns across 8 bases. J lost 4 bases, V lost 4 bases, and 10 bases had no gene match. Germline V gives CDR1 KGHDR, CDR2 SFDVKD. This CDR3 has 16 residues.

This clonotype has more than one count but fewer than ten. This sequence joins TRBV12-3 or TRBV12-4 and TRBJ2-1; D gene uncertain. The CDR3 totals 15 residues. Trimming stripped 3 bases from V and 4 bases from J, with 13 bases between. The CDR3 sequence is CASSLSGAIYNEQFF. DNA for the CDR3: TGTGCCAGCAGTTTGAGTGGTGCGATTTACAATGAGCAGTTCTTC.

A remark on this clonotype: One end of the junction is discordant with germline, which a read error may explain. V and J are TRBV7-9 and TRBJ1-5; tentatively, D is TRBD1 (6 bases). CDR1 is SEHNR and CDR2 is FQNEAQ in the germline V gene (reference sequence). CDR3 size: 14 residues. The CDR3 nucleotides read TGTGTCAGCAGCAAGGGGGAAGGCAATCAGCCCCAGCATTTT. It yields the protein CVSSKGEGNQPQHF.

This clonotype was seen once. The J gene is TRBJ2-5, the V gene TRBV10-1; TRBD2 matches 8 bases. The V gene end was trimmed by 2 bases and the J gene end by 3 bases; junction bases not matched to a gene: 5. This CDR3 spans 15 amino acids. Germline loops: CDR1 WNHNN, CDR2 SYGVQD (reference sequence). This CDR3 reads CASSEAGGSKETQYF. CDR3 DNA sequence: TGCGCCAGCAGTGAGGCGGGGGGCTCGAAAGAGACCCAGTACTTC.

The gene calls are TRBV20-1 and TRBJ1-5; 8 bases align to TRBD1. V lost 1 base and J lost 6; bases outside the gene matches: 11. Per the germline V gene, CDR1 is DFQATT and CDR2 is SNEGSKA (reference sequence). The length of the CDR3 is 16 residues. DNA of the CDR3: TGCAGTGCTAGAGGCAGGGGGCTCCGCGTGGGTCAGCCCCAGCATTTT. It codes for CSARGRGLRVGQPQHF.

This clonotype turned up a few times. The CDR3 loop is CASSQKGGATNTGELFF. Here the CDR3 DNA reads TGTGCCAGCAGCCAAAAGGGCGGAGCCACGAACACCGGGGAGCTGTTTTTT. The V and J genes are TRBV5-5 and TRBJ2-2, with D hard to call. The V end was cut by 4 bases, the J end by 0 bases, with 16 bases between. This CDR3 comprises 17 residues. Germline-derived CDR1 and CDR2 are SGHKS and YYEKEE (reference sequence).

This clonotype was detected many times. The V and J genes are TRBV5-1 and TRBJ2-4, with D tentatively TRBD1 (5 bases). CDR1 and CDR2 (germline): SGHRS, YFSETQ. The ends were cut back, 7 bases at V and 0 bases at J, with 17 bases in the middle. The CDR3 extends over 16 amino acids. The CDR3 DNA reads as TGCGCCAGCCGGGCCGGGCAGGGTTTAGCCAAAAACATTCAGTACTTC. This encodes CASRAGQGLAKNIQYF.